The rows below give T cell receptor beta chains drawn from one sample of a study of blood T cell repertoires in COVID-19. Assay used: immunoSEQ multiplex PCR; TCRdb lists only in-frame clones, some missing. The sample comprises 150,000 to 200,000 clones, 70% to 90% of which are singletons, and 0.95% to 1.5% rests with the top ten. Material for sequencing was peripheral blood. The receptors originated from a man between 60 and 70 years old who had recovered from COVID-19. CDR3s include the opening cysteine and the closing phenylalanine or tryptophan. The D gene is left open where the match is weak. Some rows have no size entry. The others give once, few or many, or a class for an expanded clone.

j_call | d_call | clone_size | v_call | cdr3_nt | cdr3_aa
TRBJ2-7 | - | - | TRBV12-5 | TGTGCTAGTGGTTTTTCGACGGGTCCGAGCTCCTACGAGCAGTACTTC | CASGFSTGPSSYEQYF
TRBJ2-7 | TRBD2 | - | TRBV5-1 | TGCGCCAGCAACAACCAAAAGTACTCCGGGACTAGCGGGGTCTCCTACGAGCAGTACTTC | CASNNQKYSGTSGVSYEQYF
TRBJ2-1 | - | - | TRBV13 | TGTGCCAGCAGCTTAGGCCCTGGGACAATCGGTGAGCAGTTCTTC | CASSLGPGTIGEQFF
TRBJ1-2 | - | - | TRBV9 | TGTGCCAGCAGCGTAGCGCTCAGGGGAGAGCATAACTATGGCTACACCTTC | CASSVALRGEHNYGYTF
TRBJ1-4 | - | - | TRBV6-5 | TGTGCCAGCAGTTACTCAGGGGTCCTTAATGAAAAACTGTTTTTT | CASSYSGVLNEKLFF
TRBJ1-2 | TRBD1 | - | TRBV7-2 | TGTGCCAGCAGCTTAGCGGACAGGGGCAACTATGGCTACACCTTC | CASSLADRGNYGYTF
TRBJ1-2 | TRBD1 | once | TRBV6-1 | TGTGCCAGCAGTCGCGGACAGGATTATGGCTACACCTTC | CASSRGQDYGYTF
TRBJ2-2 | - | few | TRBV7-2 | TGTGCCAGCAGCTTAATCTCGGGGGACACCGGGGAGCTGTTTTTT | CASSLISGDTGELFF
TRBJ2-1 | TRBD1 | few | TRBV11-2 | TGTGCCAGCAGCTCCTCGGACAGGGGGGACAATGAGCAGTTCTTC | CASSSSDRGDNEQFF
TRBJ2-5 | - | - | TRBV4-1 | TGCGCCAGCAGCTACGGACACCGGTACCAAGAGACCCAGTACTTC | CASSYGHRYQETQYF
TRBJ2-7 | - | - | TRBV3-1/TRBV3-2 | TGTGCCAGCAGCCAATCCGGGGTTGAGCAGTACTTC | CASSQSGVEQYF
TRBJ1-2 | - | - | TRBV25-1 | TGTGCCAGCAGTGAATACTCGGGGGGCCCAAACAACTATGGCTACACCTTC | CASSEYSGGPNNYGYTF
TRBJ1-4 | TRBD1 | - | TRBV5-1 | TGCGCCAGCAGCTCGGCAGGGGGGCGAGCTAATGAAAAACTGTTTTTT | CASSSAGGRANEKLFF
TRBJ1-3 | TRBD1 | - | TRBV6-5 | TGTGCCAGCAGTTATACAGGGGGACAGGAAAACACCATATATTTT | CASSYTGGQENTIYF
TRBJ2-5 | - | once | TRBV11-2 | TGTGCCAGCAGCTCCACGGGGAGGGAGACCCAGTACTTC | CASSSTGRETQYF
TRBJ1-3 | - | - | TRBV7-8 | TGTGCCAGCAGCGTTCTGAGGTCTGGAAACACCATATATTTT | CASSVLRSGNTIYF
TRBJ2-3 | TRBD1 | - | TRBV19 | TGTGCCAGTAGTAGTTCGGGGACAGATTTTTCTAGCACAGATACGCAGTATTTT | CASSSSGTDFSSTDTQYF
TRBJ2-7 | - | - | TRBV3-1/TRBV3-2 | TGTGCCAGCAGCCAAGATCGAGCTGGTGAGCAGTACTTC | CASSQDRAGEQYF
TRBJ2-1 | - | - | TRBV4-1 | TGCGCCAGCAGCCAAGTTCCCCGGGGGTTTCACAATGAGCAGTTCTTC | CASSQVPRGFHNEQFF
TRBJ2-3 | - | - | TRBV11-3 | TGTGCCAGCAGCCCAGGGACTTACACAGATACGCAGTATTTT | CASSPGTYTDTQYF
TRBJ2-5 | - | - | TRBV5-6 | TGTGCCAGCAGTTCCGTAGAGACCCAGTACTTC | CASSSVETQYF
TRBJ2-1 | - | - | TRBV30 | TGTGCCTGGAGCCTGCAGGGGTTCGGCGAGCAGTTCTTC | CAWSLQGFGEQFF
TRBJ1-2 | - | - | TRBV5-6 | TGTGCCAGCAGCTTGGGACAGGCGGATGGCTACACCTTC | CASSLGQADGYTF
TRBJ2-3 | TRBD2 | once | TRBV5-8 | TGTGCCAGCAGCCCTTCGAGGAGTAGCGGGGGCACAGATACGCAGTATTTT | CASSPSRSSGGTDTQYF
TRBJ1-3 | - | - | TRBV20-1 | TGCAGTGTGGCCACGCGAAACACCATATATTTT | CSVATRNTIYF
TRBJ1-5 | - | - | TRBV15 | TGTGCCACCAGCAGTGGGCGGGGTGGCAATCAGCCCCAGCATTTT | CATSSGRGGNQPQHF
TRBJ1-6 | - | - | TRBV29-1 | TGCAGCGTACAGGGTTCGGCCTATTCACCCCTCCACTTT | CSVQGSAYSPLHF
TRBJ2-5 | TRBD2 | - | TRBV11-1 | TGTGCCAGCAGCTTACTAGCGGGGGGATCCCAAGAGACCCAGTACTTC | CASSLLAGGSQETQYF
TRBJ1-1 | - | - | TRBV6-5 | TGTGCCAGCAGTTCCAACAGGGTGGGCACTGAAGCTTTCTTT | CASSSNRVGTEAFF
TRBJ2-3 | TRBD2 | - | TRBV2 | TGTGCCAGCACCAGGACTAGCGGGGCAGATACGCAGTATTTT | CASTRTSGADTQYF
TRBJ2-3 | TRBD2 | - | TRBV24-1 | TGTGCCACCAGTGATCGACCAGCGGGGGCAGTCACAGATACGCAGTATTTT | CATSDRPAGAVTDTQYF
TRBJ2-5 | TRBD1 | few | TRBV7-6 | TGTGCCAGCAGCTCCGTGGGCAGGGGGCGGGAGACCCAGTACTTC | CASSSVGRGRETQYF
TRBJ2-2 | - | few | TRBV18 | TGTGCCAGCTCACCACCGACAGGGAACACCGGGGAGCTGTTTTTT | CASSPPTGNTGELFF
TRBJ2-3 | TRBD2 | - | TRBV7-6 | TGTGCCAGCAGCTCCGGGGGGGCCTACACAGATACGCAGTATTTT | CASSSGGAYTDTQYF
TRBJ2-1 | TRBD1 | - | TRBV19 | TGTGCCAGTAGTACCTTAATGGGGACAGATGGGAATGAGCAGTTCTTC | CASSTLMGTDGNEQFF
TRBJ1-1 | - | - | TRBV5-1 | TGCGCCAGCAGCCAGGGACTGGGGAACACTGAAGCTTTCTTT | CASSQGLGNTEAFF
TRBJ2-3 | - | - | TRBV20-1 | TGCAGTGCTCACCGCAGGGATACGCAGTATTTT | CSAHRRDTQYF
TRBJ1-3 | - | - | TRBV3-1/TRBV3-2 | TGTGCCAGCAGCCTCCCCAGGCGGACAGCTGGAAACACCATATATTTT | CASSLPRRTAGNTIYF
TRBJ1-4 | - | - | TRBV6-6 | TGTGCCAGCAGTTACTCAGGGGGTACAAATGAAAAACTGTTTTTT | CASSYSGGTNEKLFF
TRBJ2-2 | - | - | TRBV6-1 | TGTGCCAGCAGTGAGATAAGGGGAAGGAACACCGGGGAGCTGTTTTTT | CASSEIRGRNTGELFF
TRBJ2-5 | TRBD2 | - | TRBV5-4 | TGTGCCAGCAGCCCACGGACTAGCGGGAGGCAGACCCAGTACTTC | CASSPRTSGRQTQYF
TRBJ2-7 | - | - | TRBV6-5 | TGTGCCAGCAGCCCGACAGTTTACGAGCAGTACTTC | CASSPTVYEQYF
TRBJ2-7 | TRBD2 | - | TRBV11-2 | TGTGCCAGCAGCCCCCCTCGGGGGGGCTCGTCGTTCGAGCAGTACTTC | CASSPPRGGSSFEQYF
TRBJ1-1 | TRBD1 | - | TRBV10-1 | TGCGCCAGCAGACTAACACAGGGGACTAGGAACACTGAAGCTTTCTTT | CASRLTQGTRNTEAFF
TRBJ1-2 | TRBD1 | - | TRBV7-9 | TGTGCCAGCAGCCAGCCGGGACAGCCCTATGGCTACACCTTC | CASSQPGQPYGYTF
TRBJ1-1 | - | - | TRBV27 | TGTGCCAGCAGTTTATCGGCGGGAGGCACTGAAGCTTTCTTT | CASSLSAGGTEAFF
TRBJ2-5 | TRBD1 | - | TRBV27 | TGTGCCAGCAAAGGACAGGGTAGGGAGACCCAGTACTTC | CASKGQGRETQYF
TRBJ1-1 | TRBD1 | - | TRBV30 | TGTGCCTCCTCCGGGACAGGTAAAAGAGTGACTGAAGCTTTCTTT | CASSGTGKRVTEAFF
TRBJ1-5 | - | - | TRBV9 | TGTGCCAGCAGCGTGCGAGATTATAGCAATCAGCCCCAGCATTTT | CASSVRDYSNQPQHF
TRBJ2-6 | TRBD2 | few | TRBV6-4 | TGTGCCAGCAGTGACGGGACTAGCGGGGCTGGGGCCAACGTCCTGACTTTC | CASSDGTSGAGANVLTF
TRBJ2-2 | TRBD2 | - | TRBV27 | TGTGCCAGCCGGGGAGGGATGAACACCGGGGAGCTGTTTTTT | CASRGGMNTGELFF
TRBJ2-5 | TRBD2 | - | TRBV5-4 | TGTGCCAGCAGCTTGGATCTCGGGGGGGCTAGGGTGTCTCAAGAGACCCAGTACTTC | CASSLDLGGARVSQETQYF
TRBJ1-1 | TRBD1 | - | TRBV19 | TGTGCCAGTAGTATGGGGACAGAGAACACTGAAGCTTTCTTT | CASSMGTENTEAFF
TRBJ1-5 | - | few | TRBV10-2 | TGCGCCAGCAGCGAGCTTGGGGCCCTTTATCAGCCCCAGCATTTT | CASSELGALYQPQHF
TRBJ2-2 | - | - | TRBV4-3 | TGCGCCAGCAGCCACAGGGAGGTTGGCGGGGAGCTGTTTTTT | CASSHREVGGELFF
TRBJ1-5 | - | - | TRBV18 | TGTGCCAGCTCACCCTCTAGCAATCAGCCCCAGCATTTT | CASSPSSNQPQHF